The present TCR beta chain was sequenced within a study of blood T cell repertoires in COVID-19. Trimming removed 5 bases from V and 5 bases from J; junction bases left unmatched: 0. This CDR3 has 11 residues. Germline V gene sequence: CDR1 DFQATT, CDR2 SNEGSKA (reference sequence). Repertoires were generated with immunoSEQ multiplex PCR, while TCRdb's copy carries only in-frame clones and drops some. This table has about 110,000 clones, 87% appearing once. The sequence was obtained from a human donor in a cohort sampled during active COVID-19. The sample consisted of peripheral blood. The chain is built from TRBV20-1 and TRBJ2-7; TRBD1 matches 10 bases. The CDR3, as DNA: TGCAGTGCTGGACAGGGGGACGAGCAGTACTTC. Its protein is CSAGQGDEQYF.